A single sample is the source of the 2 T cell receptor beta chains below, sequenced in a study of blood T cell repertoires in COVID-19. Sequencing used immunoSEQ multiplex PCR; TCRdb keeps in-frame clones, though not all of them. Here the sample spans over 150,000 clones, 84% being singletons. The specimen was peripheral blood. The receptors come from a human donor in a cohort sampled during active COVID-19.

The chain uses TRBV2 and TRBJ1-5, with TRBD1 identical over 9 bases. This CDR3 has 15 amino acids. V lost 6 bases and J lost 7; bases outside the gene matches: 10. The germline gives CDR1 SNHLY, CDR2 FYNNEI. In DNA, the CDR3 is TGTGCCAGCAGCCGGGACAGGGTGAAGGAACAGCCCCAGCATTTT. This sequence encodes CASSRDRVKEQPQHF.

This clone was seen once. The chain combines TRBV7-9 with TRBJ1-4; D unresolved. Trimming left V 7 bases short and J 5 bases short, with 17 bases between. Germline-derived CDR1 and CDR2 are SEHNR and FQNEAQ (reference sequence). The length of the CDR3 is 15 residues. In DNA form, the CDR3 reads TGTGCCAGCACCCTAACGGGAGGGTCCAATGAAAAACTGTTTTTT. Translation: CASTLTGGSNEKLFF. Looking up the rest from reference TRBV7-9 and TRBJ1-4 gives the full variable domain: DTGVSQNPRHKITKRGQNVTFRCDPISEHNRLYWYRQTLGQGPEFLTYFQNEAQLEKSRLLSDRFSAERPKGSFSTLEIQRTEQGDSAMYLCASTLTGGSNEKLFFGSGTQLSVL.